The 30 T cell receptor beta chains in this list originate from one sample, sequenced in a study of T cell changes during pregnancy in multiple sclerosis. Sequencing was performed with immunoSEQ multiplex PCR; in TCRdb, only in-frame clones are kept and a portion is missing. The sample shows 73,000 or so clones, about 90% of them seen only once. The sample consisted of peripheral blood, taken in the second trimester of pregnancy. These receptors all come from a female donor with multiple sclerosis, enrolled in a pregnancy study.

The J gene is TRBJ1-1, the V gene TRBV10-3; D not certain. Germline V gives CDR1 ENHRY, CDR2 SYGVKD. V lost 2 bases to trimming and J lost 4 bases, with 8 bases between them. The CDR3 covers 13 residues. The CDR3 sequence: CAISEGRGTEAFF. The CDR3 bases are TGTGCCATCAGTGAGGGCCGGGGCACTGAAGCTTTCTTT.

The V call is TRBV7-6, the J call TRBJ2-6; possible D gene TRBD1, 5 bases. Germline V gives CDR1 SGHVS, CDR2 FNYEAQ. V was clipped by 0 bases and J by 0 bases, with 12 bases between them. This CDR3 has 18 residues. Written as DNA, the CDR3 is TGTGCCAGCAGCTTAGCAGGGCAGGGATCCTCTGGGGCCAACGTCCTGACTTTC. Translation: CASSLAGQGSSGANVLTF.

The rearrangement links TRBV19 to TRBJ2-3, with TRBD1 matching 8 bases. Per the germline V gene, CDR1 is LNHDA and CDR2 is SQIVND (reference sequence). The CDR3 contains 14 residues. Trimming at V came to 5 bases and at J to 5 bases, leaving 6 bases not matched to a gene. CDR3 sequence (DNA): TGTGCCAGTAGTTCCCAGGGGGCGCGAGATACGCAGTATTTT. It yields the protein CASSSQGARDTQYF.

The chain has TRBV9 and TRBJ1-3, with TRBD1 identical over 7 bases. J lost 0 bases, V lost 4 bases, and 7 bases had no gene match. The germline V gene has CDR1 SGDLS and CDR2 YYNGEE. The CDR3 runs 16 residues. CDR3 nucleotides: TGTGCCAGCAGCCCCCGACAGGGCTCCTCTGGAAACACCATATATTTT. Its translation: CASSPRQGSSGNTIYF.

This clone occurred a few times. As DNA, the CDR3 is TGTGCCATCAGAACGGACAGTGTTAATTCACCCCTCCACTTT. This sequence encodes CAIRTDSVNSPLHF. The J gene is TRBJ1-6, the V gene TRBV10-3; TRBD1 is a possible D gene (6 bases). Germline V gene data show CDR1 as ENHRY and CDR2 as SYGVKD. The CDR3 is 14 amino acids. V was clipped by 6 bases and J by 6 bases, with 12 bases between them.

The chain has TRBV7-6 and TRBJ2-1; perhaps TRBD2 as D (5 bases). This CDR3 has 15 amino acids. V was trimmed by 5 bases and J by 1 base, leaving 12 bases between them. Germline V CDR1 and CDR2: SGHVS, FNYEAQ. The CDR3 spells CASSPRTESYNEQFF. DNA of the CDR3: TGTGCCAGCAGCCCGCGGACTGAATCCTACAATGAGCAGTTCTTC.

V usage is TRBV5-4 and J usage is TRBJ1-6, with 9 positions matching TRBD1. CDR1 SGHNT and CDR2 YYREEE come from the germline V gene (reference sequence). V shed 0 bases, J shed 7 bases, and the junction held 5 bases outside the gene matches. The length of the CDR3 is 16 residues. The CDR3 region has the DNA TGTGCCAGCAGCTTGGCCAGGGGACAGGGAAATTCACCCCTCCACTTT. Translation: CASSLARGQGNSPLHF.

The rearrangement links TRBV27 to TRBJ2-5; TRBD1 agrees at 9 bases. CDR3 size: 15 residues. V shed 6 bases and J 5 bases; nucleotides not matched to a gene: 10. Germline V CDR1 and CDR2: MNHEY, SMNVEV (reference sequence). For the CDR3, the DNA is TGTGCCAGCAGAATGGACAGGGGTGTGTTGGAGACCCAGTACTTC. Its translation is CASRMDRGVLETQYF.

The chain links TRBV27 to TRBJ2-1; 10 nucleotides agree with TRBD2. The CDR3 extends over 16 amino acids. V was pared by 6 bases and J by 5 bases, with 10 bases of the junction left unmatched. Germline loops: CDR1 MNHEY, CDR2 SMNVEV (reference sequence). In nucleotides, the CDR3 is TGTGCCAGCAGGATCTTGACTAGCGGGCGTCACAATGAGCAGTTCTTC. It codes for CASRILTSGRHNEQFF.

The chain combines TRBV5-5 with TRBJ1-2, with 10 bases that match TRBD1. V gave up 5 bases and J gave up 6 bases; unmatched junction bases: 10. Per germline, CDR1 SGHKS and CDR2 YYEKEE (reference sequence). This CDR3 is 15 amino acids long. As DNA, the CDR3 is TGTGCCAGCAGTTTTTTTTCCGGGACAGGGGATGGCTACACCTTC. It is translated as CASSFFSGTGDGYTF.

The chain is built from TRBV14 and TRBJ2-7; D unresolved. CDR3 size: 13 residues. CDR1 is SGHDN and CDR2 is FVKESK in the germline V gene. V was shortened by 3 bases and J by 6 bases, with 12 bases between the two germline ends. The CDR3 region has the DNA TGTGCCAGCAGCCATTCGAGGTTTGGCGAGCAGTACTTC. Residues: CASSHSRFGEQYF.

The chain couples TRBV7-8 to TRBJ1-5; the D gene is possibly TRBD1 (5 bases). CDR1 SGHVS and CDR2 FQNEAQ come from the germline V gene. Trimming left V 6 bases short and J 4 bases short, with 19 bases between. The CDR3 sequence is 16 residues long. CDR3 loop: CASSVSGGGLNQPQHF. DNA of the CDR3: TGTGCCAGCAGTGTTTCGGGGGGTGGGTTAAATCAGCCCCAGCATTTT. The complete variable domain, with remaining parts taken from reference TRBV7-8 and TRBJ1-5, reads GAGVSQSPRYKVAKRGQDVALRCDPISGHVSLFWYQQALGQGPEFLTYFQNEAQLDKSGLPSDRFFAERPEGSVSTLKIQRTQQEDSAVYLCASSVSGGGLNQPQHFGDGTRLSIL.

This clone was recorded a few times. DNA for the CDR3: TGTGCCAGCAGCGGCTTCCAGGGGTGGGGGAACACTGAAGCTTTCTTT. Protein product: CASSGFQGWGNTEAFF. This rearrangement joins TRBV9 to TRBJ1-1, with D perhaps TRBD1 (6 bases). V was pared by 3 bases and J by 1 base, with 16 bases between. The CDR3 length is 16 residues. The germline V gene encodes CDR1 SGDLS and CDR2 YYNGEE.

The chain uses TRBV28 and TRBJ2-3; 11 bases map to TRBD2. V gave up 8 bases and J gave up 1 base; unmatched junction bases: 11. The CDR3 sequence is 17 residues long. The V gene's germline CDR1 is MDHEN and CDR2 SYDVKM. In DNA, the CDR3 is TGTGCCAGCTCCGGGACTAGCGGCCTGATAGGCACAGATACGCAGTATTTT. This translates into CASSGTSGLIGTDTQYF.

The chain employs TRBV7-8 and TRBJ1-1; D possibly corresponds to TRBD1 (5 bases). There are 15 residues in the CDR3. Between the trimmed V and J ends, which lost 0 bases and 0 bases, there was a span of 8 bases. The V gene's germline CDR1 is SGHVS and CDR2 FQNEAQ. CDR3 nucleotides: TGTGCCAGCAGCTTAGCCAGGGACTTGAACACTGAAGCTTTCTTT. Protein: CASSLARDLNTEAFF. The full variable domain, in which reference TRBV7-8 and TRBJ1-1 provide the parts outside the CDR3, is GAGVSQSPRYKVAKRGQDVALRCDPISGHVSLFWYQQALGQGPEFLTYFQNEAQLDKSGLPSDRFFAERPEGSVSTLKIQRTQQEDSAVYLCASSLARDLNTEAFFGQGTRLTVV.

This chain links TRBV7-2 with TRBJ1-2; D ambiguous. There are 18 residues in the CDR3. CDR1 and CDR2 (germline): SGHTA, FQGNSA. The V gene lost 2 bases and the J gene lost 0 bases, with 19 bases spanning the gap. Written as DNA, the CDR3 is TGTGCCAGCAGCTTAATGTCACACAGCTGGGGAGCTAACTATGGCTACACCTTC. It is translated as CASSLMSHSWGANYGYTF.

The CDR3 region is CASSQDAGQGIYGYTF. The CDR3 nucleotides are TGTGCCAGCAGCCAAGACGCGGGACAGGGTATCTATGGCTACACCTTC. The chain couples TRBV4-2 to TRBJ1-2, with TRBD1 matching over 9 bases. CDR1 and CDR2 (germline): LGHNA, YNFKEQ. Trimming cost V 0 bases and J 4 bases; bases outside gene matches: 6. CDR3 length: 16 residues.

This clone has just a few counts. The chain carries TRBV27 and TRBJ2-7, with TRBD2 as a possible D gene (6 bases). The germline V gene has CDR1 MNHEY and CDR2 SMNVEV (reference sequence). The V gene lost 2 bases and the J gene lost 2 bases, with 13 bases spanning the gap. There are 15 residues in the CDR3. The CDR3 region has the DNA TGTGCCAGCAGTTTAGGGGCGGGGTATACCTACGAGCAGTACTTC. Translation gives CASSLGAGYTYEQYF.

This clone was observed once. The genes are TRBV5-1 and TRBJ1-1; tentatively, D is TRBD1 (5 bases). Germline-derived CDR1 and CDR2 are SGHRS and YFSETQ. Deletions cut 4 bases from V and 0 bases from J, with 10 bases between. CDR3 length: 14 residues. This CDR3 reads CASSQGHMNTEAFF. As DNA, the CDR3 is TGCGCCAGCAGCCAGGGTCATATGAACACTGAAGCTTTCTTT.

The gene calls are TRBV18 and TRBJ2-7; D is ambiguous. Germline V gene lookup returns CDR1 KGHSH and CDR2 LQKENI. Trimming removed 1 base at V and 3 bases at J, with 7 bases between. CDR3 length: 13 amino acids. CDR3 nucleotides: TGTGCCAGCTCACCACGTGTAGTCTACGAGCAGTACTTC. This encodes CASSPRVVYEQYF.

The chain employs TRBV6-4 and TRBJ1-5, with D unresolved. Germline CDR1 reads MRHNA; CDR2 reads SNTAGT. Trimming left V 8 bases short and J 0 bases short, with 8 bases between. The CDR3 totals 13 residues. The CDR3 sequence: CASAMSSNQPQHF. CDR3 DNA: TGTGCCAGCGCTATGTCTAGCAATCAGCCCCAGCATTTT.

The chain joins TRBV2 to TRBJ2-2; a possible D gene is TRBD2 (6 bases). Trimming shortened V by 4 bases and J by 8 bases, and 17 bases separated the two germline ends. Germline assignment: CDR1 SNHLY and CDR2 FYNNEI. The CDR3 sequence is 15 residues long. The CDR3 DNA reads as TGTGCCAGCAGTGTTGGGAGGCCCACGAGAGGGGAGCTGTTTTTT. This codes for CASSVGRPTRGELFF.

V and J are TRBV4-1 and TRBJ2-5, with 8 bases identical to TRBD2. Germline CDR1 reads MGHRA; CDR2 reads YSYEKL. This CDR3 is built from 15 residues. After removal of 1 base from V and 2 bases from J, the junction contained 3 bases not matched to a gene. Here the CDR3 DNA reads TGCGCCAGCAGCCAAGTAGTAGCGGGACAAGAGACCCAGTACTTC. Residues: CASSQVVAGQETQYF.

This chain links TRBV6-1 with TRBJ2-7; tentative D call: TRBD1 (6 bases). The CDR3 is 12 amino acids. The V gene lost 2 bases and the J gene lost 7 bases, with 9 bases spanning the gap. Looked up from germline, CDR1 is MNHNS and CDR2 is SASEGT. The CDR3 protein is CASSETGREQYF. The CDR3 DNA reads TGTGCCAGCAGTGAAACAGGGCGGGAGCAGTACTTC.

V is TRBV7-3 and J is TRBJ2-7; TRBD1 aligns across 8 bases. The CDR3 spans 17 residues. The ends lost 0 bases at V and 2 bases at J; junction bases unmatched: 9. Germline loops: CDR1 SGHTA, CDR2 FQGTGA. The CDR3 DNA is TGTGCCAGCAGCTTAACTGGAGAAGGGACAGGACCCTACGAGCAGTACTTC. Residues: CASSLTGEGTGPYEQYF.

The CDR3 DNA is TGTGCCAGCAGTTTAGGGCTAGCGGGGGGAACAGATACGCAGTATTTT. It specifies CASSLGLAGGTDTQYF. The chain employs TRBV27 and TRBJ2-3, with 11 bases that match TRBD2. The CDR3 has 16 residues. Per germline, CDR1 MNHEY and CDR2 SMNVEV (reference sequence). Germline trimming cut 2 bases from V and 3 bases from J; bases unmatched to any gene: 4.

This chain links TRBV6-1 with TRBJ2-4; tentatively, D is TRBD2 (6 bases). CDR1 is MNHNS and CDR2 is SASEGT in the germline V gene. The CDR3 has 17 amino acids. V was trimmed by 4 bases and J by 3 bases, leaving 19 bases between them. The CDR3 nucleotides are TGTGCCAGCAGTGTAGACCCGGGACTGGGGGGCAAAAACATTCAGTACTTC. Encoded protein: CASSVDPGLGGKNIQYF.

This clone was counted only a few times. V usage is TRBV4-1 and J usage is TRBJ2-7; maybe TRBD1 (6 bases). The CDR3 has 15 residues. The germline V gene encodes CDR1 MGHRA and CDR2 YSYEKL. With 6 bases removed from V and 4 bases from J, the gap between germline ends came to 19 bases. CDR3 sequence (DNA): TGCGCCAGCAGTGATCGGCGTAGGGGGAAGTACGAGCAGTACTTC. It is translated as CASSDRRRGKYEQYF.

The V gene is TRBV7-2, the J gene TRBJ1-2; TRBD1 matches at 7 bases. V lost 5 bases to trimming and J lost 3 bases; unmatched junction nucleotides: 6. Germline V CDR1 and CDR2: SGHTA, FQGNSA. The CDR3 totals 14 residues. DNA for the CDR3: TGTGCCAGCAGCCCCAGGGGGGTTGACTATGGCTACACCTTC. It specifies CASSPRGVDYGYTF.

The rearrangement links TRBV5-7 to TRBJ1-1; 8 bases are shared with TRBD1. TRBV5-7 is sorted into the ORF group, with uncertain function. The CDR3 extends over 18 amino acids. The V gene end was trimmed by 4 bases and the J gene end by 6 bases; junction bases not matched to a gene: 20. The CDR3 is CASSPRGQGAPGYSEAFF. The CDR3 bases are TGTGCCAGCAGCCCCCGGGGGCAGGGGGCGCCGGGGTACTCTGAAGCTTTCTTT.